Listed here are 8 T cell receptor beta chains from one sample, sequenced in a study of OX40 agonist ivuxolimab in advanced cancers. TCRdb's copy holds only in-frame clones and misses some; the assay was immunoSEQ multiplex PCR. The data contain roughly 89,000 clones, more than 75% of them singletons. Sequenced here: CD4+ or CD8+ T cells sorted from blood, sampled in a trial of the OX40 agonist ivuxolimab. All receptors derive from an adult with an advanced solid tumor such as melanoma, head and neck, liver or kidney cancer.

The chain uses TRBV7-2 and TRBJ2-3; 8 bases are shared with TRBD1. Germline CDR1 and CDR2: SGHTA and FQGNSA. The CDR3 is made up of 16 amino acids. V lost 5 bases and J lost 1; bases outside the gene matches: 8. CDR3 in DNA: TGTGCCAGCAGCCCCTCCAGGGGGCGAGGCACAGATACGCAGTATTTT. Translating it yields CASSPSRGRGTDTQYF.

The chain carries TRBV9 and TRBJ2-3, with D tentatively TRBD1 (5 bases). Germline CDR1 is SGDLS and CDR2 is YYNGEE. V was trimmed by 0 bases and J by 4 bases, leaving 12 bases between them. This CDR3 has 15 residues. The CDR3 is CASSVDRGGPDTQYF. The CDR3 bases are TGTGCCAGCAGCGTAGATAGGGGTGGGCCAGATACGCAGTATTTT.

This clone was seen once. The chain has TRBV7-9 and TRBJ2-3; D is undetermined. The CDR3 totals 14 residues. Per the germline V gene, CDR1 is SEHNR and CDR2 is FQNEAQ (reference sequence). Trimming left V 3 bases short and J 6 bases short, with 13 bases between. CDR3 protein: CASSFPAPQDTQYF. The CDR3 DNA follows: TGTGCCAGCAGCTTTCCGGCCCCACAGGATACGCAGTATTTT.

The chain carries TRBV7-9 and TRBJ2-1; unclear D gene. The CDR3 contains 13 residues. Trimming cost V 1 base and J 8 bases, with 9 bases left between them. Germline V gene sequence: CDR1 SEHNR, CDR2 FQNEAQ (reference sequence). The CDR3 is CASSLGYLDEQFF. The CDR3 DNA follows: TGTGCCAGCAGCTTAGGTTATCTGGATGAGCAGTTCTTC.

The V and J genes are TRBV30 and TRBJ2-1; no reliable D call. Trimming cost V 3 bases and J 8 bases, with 11 bases left between them. Germline lookup yields CDR1 GTSNPN and CDR2 SVGIG (reference sequence). The CDR3 runs 12 residues. The CDR3 nucleotides read TGTGCCTGGAGCGAGACTGGGGATGAGCAGTTCTTC. Amino acids: CAWSETGDEQFF.

The V call is TRBV7-2, the J call TRBJ2-7; perhaps D is TRBD1 or TRBD2 (5 bases each). In germline, CDR1 is SGHTA, CDR2 FQGNSA. The CDR3 is made up of 12 amino acids. Deletions cut 0 bases from V and 9 bases from J, with 9 bases between. DNA of the CDR3: TGTGCCAGCAGCTTAGCGCCGGGACGGCAGTACTTC. Translation: CASSLAPGRQYF.

This chain uses TRBV6-5 with TRBJ2-2, with TRBD1 as a possible D gene (6 bases). Deletions cut 2 bases from V and 7 bases from J, with 11 bases between. Germline V gene sequence: CDR1 MNHEY, CDR2 SVGAGI. This CDR3 region has 14 residues. This chain's CDR3 is CASSYGTSVGELFF. The CDR3 coding sequence is TGTGCCAGCAGTTACGGGACATCAGTCGGGGAGCTGTTTTTT.

CDR3 in DNA: TGTGCCAGCAGTTTAAGGCGGGGACTAGCGGGAGGTCGATACGAGCAGTACTTC. This translates into CASSLRRGLAGGRYEQYF. This chain connects TRBV27 to TRBJ2-7, with 15 positions matching TRBD2. The CDR3 runs 18 residues. Losses at the gene ends were 2 bases for V and 4 bases for J; bases not matched to a gene: 9. Germline-derived CDR1 and CDR2 are MNHEY and SMNVEV (reference sequence).